This T cell receptor (beta chain) was identified in a study of regulatory T cells in long-lasting Graves disease. On the study more broadly: Persistent cases were those of Graves' disease that involved over 5 years of antithyroid drugs with positive TSH receptor antibodies. Findings and caveats of the study: The analysis examined peripheral blood only and excluded thyroid tissue.

Relying on iRepertoire HTBI primers and Arm-PCR of CDR3 regions, the team built TCR beta libraries. In TCRdb, the multiplex PCR reads were re-called with MiXCR into one record per CDR3 protein. The data show about 470,000 distinct CDR3 sequences, more than 20% seen once. As to time point: persistent/refractory GD, antithyroid drugs over 5 years with positive TRAb. RNA extracted from PBMCs served as the sequencing template. A peripheral blood sample, roughly 8.5 milliliters in volume, was drawn into EDTA tubes. V gave up 3 bases and J gave up 11 bases, with 16 bases separating them. This CDR3 contains 13 residues. Germline assignment: CDR1 MNHNS and CDR2 SASEGT. Of note for this clonotype: What it binds is not known.

The sequence was obtained from a female donor with Graves disease. This specimen consisted of peripheral blood mononuclear cells (PBMCs), obtained when the disease was refractory, from a patient treated with antithyroid drugs. This chain links TRBV6-1 with TRBJ1-1; no firm D call. CDR3: CASSEVGPSRAFF. CDR3 nucleotide sequence: TGTGCCAGCAGTGAGGTGGGTCCATCTAGGGCTTTCTTT.